Listed below are T cell receptor beta chains from one sample, sequenced in a study of blood T cell repertoires in COVID-19. The assay was immunoSEQ multiplex PCR, and TCRdb's table has in-frame clones only and misses some. The sample records 110,000 to 150,000 clones, over 70% being singletons. Sequencing used peripheral blood. The receptors stem from a woman in her fifties or sixties with acute or convalescent COVID-19. Each CDR3 is given with its conserved first and last residue. Fields, in order: CDR3 DNA, CDR3 protein, D gene, V gene, clone size, J gene. D genes are given only for firm matches. Not all rows give a size; the values are once, few, many and, for expanded clones, a class.

DNA: TGTGCCAGCAGGGCCCGGGGGTTTCGTCAGCCCCAGCATTTT; CDR3: CASRARGFRQPQHF; D: -; V: TRBV2; size: -; J: TRBJ1-5
DNA: TGTGCCAGCAGCTTACTAGCGTCGGCCAACACCGGGGAGCTGTTTTTT; CDR3: CASSLLASANTGELFF; D: -; V: TRBV11-2; size: -; J: TRBJ2-2
DNA: TGTGCCAGCAGCCCCTGGACAGGGAGGACCTACGAGCAGTACTTC; CDR3: CASSPWTGRTYEQYF; D: TRBD1; V: TRBV7-9; size: -; J: TRBJ2-7
DNA: TGCGCCAGCAGCCAAGATCCCTCGGGGAACTACGAGCAGTACTTC; CDR3: CASSQDPSGNYEQYF; D: -; V: TRBV4-1; size: -; J: TRBJ2-7
DNA: TGTGCCAGTAATAAAGTCCGGGTTACTGAAGCTTTCTTT; CDR3: CASNKVRVTEAFF; D: -; V: TRBV6-5; size: -; J: TRBJ1-1
DNA: TGTGCCAGCAGCCCAACGAGCTTACCCTATAATTCACCCCTCCACTTT; CDR3: CASSPTSLPYNSPLHF; D: -; V: TRBV9; size: -; J: TRBJ1-6
DNA: TGTGCCACCAGTTTGACTAGCGGGAGCTTGTCTAGCACAGATACGCAGTATTTT; CDR3: CATSLTSGSLSSTDTQYF; D: TRBD2; V: TRBV24-1; size: -; J: TRBJ2-3
DNA: TGTGCCAGTAGTCCGAGGACACCGTTTACTCCAAACTCTAATGAAAAACTGTTTTTT; CDR3: CASSPRTPFTPNSNEKLFF; D: -; V: TRBV19; size: -; J: TRBJ1-4
DNA: TGTGCCAGCAGTTTAGACAGCTCCTACGAGCAGTACTTC; CDR3: CASSLDSSYEQYF; D: -; V: TRBV28; size: -; J: TRBJ2-7
DNA: TGTGCCAGCAGCTTATCTAGCGGGATTTTTGACGAGCAGTACTTC; CDR3: CASSLSSGIFDEQYF; D: TRBD2; V: TRBV7-8; size: -; J: TRBJ2-7
DNA: TGTGCCAGCAGCTACAGGGCATTGCACGAGCAGTACTTC; CDR3: CASSYRALHEQYF; D: -; V: TRBV27; size: -; J: TRBJ2-7
DNA: TGTGCCAGCAGCTTAGTTCTGCGGGGCAGGGGCACAGATACGCAGTATTTT; CDR3: CASSLVLRGRGTDTQYF; D: -; V: TRBV7-6; size: -; J: TRBJ2-3
DNA: TGTGCCAGCAGCCAAAGAGACAGGAACTACGAGCAGTACTTC; CDR3: CASSQRDRNYEQYF; D: -; V: TRBV7-8; size: once; J: TRBJ2-7
DNA: TGTGCCAGTAGTATAGAGCTCAGGGGGAACACTGAAGCTTTCTTT; CDR3: CASSIELRGNTEAFF; D: -; V: TRBV19; size: -; J: TRBJ1-1
DNA: TGTGCCAGCAGCGTAGGGGGAGTCTCTGTAAATGAGCAGTTCTTC; CDR3: CASSVGGVSVNEQFF; D: -; V: TRBV9; size: many; J: TRBJ2-1
DNA: TGTGCCAGCAGTGGTGATCGGGGGACTGGAAACACCATATATTTT; CDR3: CASSGDRGTGNTIYF; D: -; V: TRBV2; size: once; J: TRBJ1-3
DNA: TGTGCCAGCAGCCCACTAGCGGGATACGGCGAGCAGTACTTC; CDR3: CASSPLAGYGEQYF; D: TRBD2; V: TRBV3-1/TRBV3-2; size: many; J: TRBJ2-7
DNA: TGTGCCAGCAGCCTCTTTCTAGAATTCGCTGAGCAGTTCTTC; CDR3: CASSLFLEFAEQFF; D: -; V: TRBV16; size: -; J: TRBJ2-1
DNA: TGCGCCAGCAGCTTGGGTGGTGAGGCCCAGTACTTC; CDR3: CASSLGGEAQYF; D: -; V: TRBV5-1; size: -; J: TRBJ2-5
DNA: TGTGCCAGCAGTTTTCCCGGACAGGGCTCACCCCTCCACTTT; CDR3: CASSFPGQGSPLHF; D: TRBD1; V: TRBV28; size: -; J: TRBJ1-6
DNA: TGTGCCAGTAGTCTCGGAGTCGCCAAGGAAAAACTGTTTTTT; CDR3: CASSLGVAKEKLFF; D: -; V: TRBV19; size: -; J: TRBJ1-4
DNA: TGTGCCAGCTCTCGGGACAGGGCGGCGGGGGGCAATCAGCCCCAGCATTTT; CDR3: CASSRDRAAGGNQPQHF; D: TRBD1; V: TRBV18; size: once; J: TRBJ1-5
DNA: TGTGCCAGCAGGGAGACGGGGAACACTGAAGCTTTCTTT; CDR3: CASRETGNTEAFF; D: -; V: TRBV12-3/TRBV12-4; size: -; J: TRBJ1-1
DNA: TGTGCCAGCAGCAAGGGGACAGCGTATGGCTACACCTTC; CDR3: CASSKGTAYGYTF; D: TRBD1; V: TRBV3-1/TRBV3-2; size: -; J: TRBJ1-2